These 2 T cell receptor beta chains were all obtained from the same sample, sequenced in a study of beta chain features in type 1 diabetes. TCRB transcripts that were expressed got sequenced, as all of the isolated RNA had been reverse transcribed. The protocol was immunoSEQ multiplex PCR, while the TCRdb copy is restricted to in-frame clones and leaves out a portion. The sample yields about 150,000 clones, about 8.1% seen once. Sequenced material: central memory CD4+ T cells from blood. The receptors derive from a man between 18 and 35 years old in good health.

This clone has more than one count but fewer than ten. The V call is TRBV7-9, the J call TRBJ2-3; 7 positions match TRBD1. Per germline, CDR1 SEHNR and CDR2 FQNEAQ (reference sequence). With V trimmed by 4 bases and J by 1 base, 5 bases remained unmatched. The CDR3 spans 15 residues. The CDR3 protein is CASSYIQGRTDTQYF. CDR3 nucleotide sequence: TGTGCCAGCAGCTATATACAGGGGCGCACAGATACGCAGTATTTT.

This clone has ten or more counts. This chain connects TRBV28 to TRBJ2-7; D is possibly TRBD2 (6 bases). The length of the CDR3 is 15 residues. V was clipped by 8 bases and J by 0 bases, with 17 bases between them. Germline CDR1 is MDHEN and CDR2 is SYDVKM. The CDR3 bases are TGTGCCAGCGGCCCAGCGGGTGAAAGCTCCTACGAGCAGTACTTC. Its translation is CASGPAGESSYEQYF.